The text below deals with one T cell receptor beta chain. Its matching antigen is unknown. The junction departs from germline at one end; a sequencing error may be responsible. These data belong to a study of Graves' ophthalmopathy and Graves' hyperthyroidism. Those donors who had ophthalmopathy presented with moderate-to-severe activity, a CAS of ≥3, a NOSPECS of ≥4 and a duration under 3 months. Researchers took RNA transcripts and amplified TCR beta CDR3 regions from them. First-round RT-PCR used HTBI primers; second-round multiplex PCR followed. MiXCR, run by TCRdb on the multiplex PCR reads, gives a single entry per CDR3 protein. The sample includes around 600,000 distinct CDR3 sequences, approximately 39% seen only once; the top ten take over 2.5%. General study findings and limits: Sensitivity of 87.88% and specificity of almost 83% were achieved when a 13-signature model separated ophthalmopathy from stable hyperthyroidism. The model achieved 70.59% sensitivity and roughly 72% specificity for ophthalmopathy progression.

CDR3 length: 11 residues. CDR1 is SQVTM and CDR2 is ANQGSEA in the germline V gene. This receptor was taken from an adult man with Graves' ophthalmopathy. Sequencing used peripheral blood. V usage is TRBV29-1 and J usage is TRBJ1-2; D is possibly TRBD1 (5 bases). The DNA for the CDR3 is TGCAGCTCCGGACACTCCTATGGTTACACCTTC. Its protein product is CSSGHSYGYTF.